The clone carrying this T cell receptor (beta chain) appeared a single time. Its antigen remains unknown. This entry comes from a study of cytomegalovirus exposure and HLA in healthy donors. The PCR made use of 60 Vbeta and 13 Jbeta primers. Profiled with immunoSEQ multiplex PCR; TCRdb holds only in-frame clones, not every one. The table lists about 130,000 clones, approximately 63% of them singletons. Study results and limitations: Altogether, 150 to 200 TCR beta chains were recorded as cytomegalovirus-associated.

The sequence derives from a woman in her sixties in good health and CMV-seropositive. The sequenced sample consisted of PBMCs.

Here the CDR3 DNA reads TGTGCCATCAGTGAGTTGGGCCAGTCCACAGATACGCAGTATTTT. Amino acids: CAISELGQSTDTQYF. The V call is TRBV10-3, the J call TRBJ2-3; D is uncertain. Deletions cut 1 base from V and 2 bases from J, with 10 bases between. Per the germline V gene, CDR1 is ENHRY and CDR2 is SYGVKD. This CDR3 is built from 15 residues.